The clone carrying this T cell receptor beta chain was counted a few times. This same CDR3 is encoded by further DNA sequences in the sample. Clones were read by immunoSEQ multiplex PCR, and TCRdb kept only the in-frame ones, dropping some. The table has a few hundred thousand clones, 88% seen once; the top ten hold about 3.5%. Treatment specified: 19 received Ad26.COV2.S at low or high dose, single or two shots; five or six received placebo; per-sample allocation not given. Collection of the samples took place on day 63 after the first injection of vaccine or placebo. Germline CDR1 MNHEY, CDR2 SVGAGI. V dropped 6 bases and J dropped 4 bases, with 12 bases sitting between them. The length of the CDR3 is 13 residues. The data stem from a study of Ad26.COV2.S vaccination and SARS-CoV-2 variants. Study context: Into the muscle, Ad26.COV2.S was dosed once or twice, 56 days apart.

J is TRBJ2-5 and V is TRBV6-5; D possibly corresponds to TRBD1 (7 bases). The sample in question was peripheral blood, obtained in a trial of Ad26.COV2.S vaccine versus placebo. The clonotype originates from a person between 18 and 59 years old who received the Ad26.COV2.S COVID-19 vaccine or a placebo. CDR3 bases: TGTGCCAGCAGCCCAGGGGGGCCAGAGACCCAGTACTTC. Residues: CASSPGGPETQYF.